The 7 T cell receptor beta chains below all came from one sample that was sequenced in a study of blood T cell repertoires in COVID-19. Profiling relied on immunoSEQ multiplex PCR, and the TCRdb table lists in-frame clones only, not all of them. Of tens of thousands of clones in the sample, about 93% were seen once. Sequenced sample: peripheral blood. The origin of the receptors is a woman in her 50s in a cohort sampled during active COVID-19.

The genes are TRBV2 and TRBJ1-6; TRBD1 aligns across 10 bases. This CDR3 has 15 amino acids. The ends lost 5 bases at V and 8 bases at J; junction bases unmatched: 6. Germline-derived CDR1 and CDR2 are SNHLY and FYNNEI. CDR3 DNA sequence: TGTGCCAGCAGTCAGGACAGGGGGGCTGATTCACCCCTCCACTTT. Its protein product is CASSQDRGADSPLHF.

In DNA form, the CDR3 reads TGTGCCAGTAGTGCCTTGGGGGACAGGGGCTTTTACTATGGCTACACCTTC. This encodes CASSALGDRGFYYGYTF. V gene TRBV19 combines with J gene TRBJ1-2, with 10 positions matching TRBD1. This CDR3 comprises 17 residues. The junction had 12 bases not matched to a gene; V was cut back by 5 bases and J by 3 bases. Germline CDR1 and CDR2: LNHDA and SQIVND (reference sequence).

The chain couples TRBV6-1 to TRBJ2-1, with 9 bases identical to TRBD1. Trimming took 1 base from V and 6 from J; bases not matched to a gene: 1. The CDR3 spans 14 residues. CDR1 and CDR2 (germline): MNHNS, SASEGT. DNA of the CDR3: TGTGCCAGCAGTGAAGGGACAGGGGTCAATGAGCAGTTCTTC. Encoded protein: CASSEGTGVNEQFF.

The CDR3 sequence is CASSSRGGAGYTF. The CDR3 DNA reads as TGTGCCAGCAGTTCCCGGGGGGGGGCCGGCTACACCTTC. V usage is TRBV12-3 or TRBV12-4 and J usage is TRBJ1-2; D is possibly TRBD1 (6 bases). V gave up 4 bases and J gave up 8 bases, with 14 bases separating them. CDR3 length: 13 amino acids.

The V and J genes are TRBV6-5 and TRBJ1-2; no clear D gene. This CDR3 is built from 14 residues. Looked up from germline, CDR1 is MNHEY and CDR2 is SVGAGI. Trimming shortened V by 4 bases and J by 0 bases, and 9 bases separated the two germline ends. CDR3 region: CASSFGQANYGYTF. In nucleotides, the CDR3 is TGTGCCAGCAGTTTTGGGCAAGCTAACTATGGCTACACCTTC.

The CDR3 reads CASSQAGVSEAFF. The CDR3 DNA follows: TGTGCCAGCAGCCAAGCGGGGGTCTCTGAAGCTTTCTTT. The chain couples TRBV14 to TRBJ1-1; TRBD1 is a possible D gene (5 bases). Germline CDR1 and CDR2: SGHDN and FVKESK. V was cut by 1 base and J by 6 bases, with 9 bases left in between. This CDR3 has 13 amino acids.

Only one count was recorded for this clone. The chain combines TRBV9 with TRBJ1-1, with D possibly TRBD1 on 5 matching bases. This CDR3 is built from 13 residues. The germline V and J ends were trimmed by 7 bases and 4 bases, with 14 bases remaining between them. From germline, CDR1 is SGDLS and CDR2 YYNGEE. This chain's CDR3 is CASATAWGTEAFF. As DNA, the CDR3 is TGTGCCAGCGCGACAGCCTGGGGCACTGAAGCTTTCTTT.